What follows are 15 T cell receptor beta chains derived from one specimen sequenced in a study of cytomegalovirus exposure and HLA in healthy donors. The PCR ran on 60 Vbeta and 13 Jbeta primers. Here immunoSEQ multiplex PCR was the method, and the copy in TCRdb shows in-frame clones only, minus some. The repertoire has roughly 240,000 clones, more than 70% of them found once; the top ten carry about 0.5%. Specimen: PBMCs. These receptors originate from a boy aged 5-17 years in good health and CMV-seronegative.

This chain joins TRBV28 and TRBJ2-3, with TRBD2 matching 12 bases. V lost 5 bases and J lost 2; bases outside the gene matches: 14. Per the germline V gene, CDR1 is MDHEN and CDR2 is SYDVKM. This CDR3 has 19 residues. The CDR3 is CASSPRLRLAGDVTDTQYF. CDR3 DNA sequence: TGTGCCAGCAGTCCCCGCCTTAGACTAGCGGGAGATGTCACAGATACGCAGTATTTT.

V and J are TRBV5-1 and TRBJ2-3; 9 bases align to TRBD2. The J segment lost 7 bases and the V segment lost 3 bases, leaving 12 bases of the junction unmatched. Germline V gene sequence: CDR1 SGHRS, CDR2 YFSETQ. The CDR3 loop spans 16 amino acids. The CDR3 coding sequence is TGCGCCAGCAGCTCTACGATTAGCGGGAGTGTAAATACGCAGTATTTT. It yields the protein CASSSTISGSVNTQYF.

As concerns this clone: Other DNA sequences within the sample encode an identical CDR3. The chain carries TRBV29-1 and TRBJ2-5; 12 bases are shared with TRBD2. After removal of 3 bases from V and 1 base from J, the junction contained 12 bases not matched to a gene. The CDR3 totals 18 residues. Germline CDR1 SQVTM, CDR2 ANQGSEA. The CDR3 sequence is CSVEGGLAGGYLQETQYF. DNA of the CDR3: TGCAGCGTTGAGGGAGGGCTAGCGGGGGGGTATCTCCAAGAGACCCAGTACTTC. Using reference TRBV29-1 and TRBJ2-5 for the parts outside the CDR3, the full variable domain is SAVISQKPSRDICQRGTSLTIQCQVDSQVTMMFWYRQQPGQSLTLIATANQGSEATYESGFVIDKFPISRPNLTFSTLTVSNMSPEDSSIYLCSVEGGLAGGYLQETQYFGPGTRLLVL.

V and J are TRBV7-9 and TRBJ1-1, with D perhaps matching TRBD1 (5 bases). The CDR3 spans 14 residues. Germline-derived CDR1 and CDR2 are SEHNR and FQNEAQ (reference sequence). Trimming removed 0 bases at V and 4 bases at J, with 9 bases between. The CDR3 sequence: CASSLAQGITEAFF. In DNA form, the CDR3 reads TGTGCCAGCAGCTTAGCGCAGGGAATCACTGAAGCTTTCTTT.

This clone was detected only once. The chain employs TRBV6-1 and TRBJ1-6; no definite D call. Between the trimmed V and J ends, which lost 6 bases and 8 bases, there was a span of 14 bases. CDR3 size: 14 residues. From germline, CDR1 is MNHNS and CDR2 SASEGT. CDR3 sequence (DNA): TGTGCCAGCAGGGCCGGGAATAGTGATTCACCCCTCCACTTT. This translates into CASRAGNSDSPLHF.

The chain combines TRBV30 with TRBJ2-5; 12 bases line up with TRBD2. V was clipped by 0 bases and J by 2 bases; unmatched bases: 4. This CDR3 is 16 amino acids long. Germline loops: CDR1 GTSNPN, CDR2 SVGIG (reference sequence). CDR3 region: CAWSVPTSGGQETQYF. In DNA form, the CDR3 reads TGTGCCTGGAGTGTACCGACTAGCGGGGGTCAAGAGACCCAGTACTTC.

This clone showed up just a few times. The chain employs TRBV21-1 and TRBJ2-7; the listed D gene, TRBD2, was not tested against the DNA. TRBV21-1 is given as a pseudogene. This CDR3 has 17 amino acids. The CDR3: CASSKGVGSRRTYEQYF. Written as DNA, the CDR3 is TGTGCCAGCAGCAAAGGAGTGGGGAGCCGACGCACCTACGAGCAGTACTTC.

This chain links TRBV5-1 with TRBJ2-3; 10 positions match TRBD1. Losses at the gene ends were 7 bases for V and 4 bases for J; bases not matched to a gene: 9. This CDR3 contains 15 residues. Germline V CDR1 and CDR2: SGHRS, YFSETQ. The CDR3 protein is CASVTGTGVSDTQYF. The CDR3 nucleotides read TGCGCCAGCGTAACCGGGACAGGGGTTTCAGATACGCAGTATTTT.

V gene TRBV5-1 combines with J gene TRBJ1-1; D gene unclear. Looked up from germline, CDR1 is SGHRS and CDR2 is YFSETQ. The CDR3 runs to 15 residues. The V end was cut by 0 bases, the J end by 0 bases, with 9 bases between. This CDR3 reads CASSLAQALNTEAFF. The DNA for the CDR3 is TGCGCCAGCAGCTTGGCCCAGGCCCTGAACACTGAAGCTTTCTTT. The entire variable domain, with the rest obtained from reference TRBV5-1 and TRBJ1-1, is as follows: KAGVTQTPRYLIKTRGQQVTLSCSPISGHRSVSWYQQTPGQGLQFLFEYFSETQRNKGNFPGRFSGRQFSNSRSEMNVSTLELGDSALYLCASSLAQALNTEAFFGQGTRLTVV.

A few counts support this clone. The gene calls are TRBV19 and TRBJ2-7, with TRBD1 matching 7 bases. From germline, CDR1 is LNHDA and CDR2 SQIVND (reference sequence). The V segment lost 5 bases and the J segment 1 base; nucleotides outside the gene matches: 8. The CDR3 is 15 residues long. The CDR3 DNA reads as TGTGCCAGTAGTGAGGGCAGGGGGTTATCCTACGAGCAGTACTTC. Its translation: CASSEGRGLSYEQYF.

This chain links TRBV4-2 with TRBJ2-5; the match to TRBD2 covers 12 bases. J lost 1 base, V lost 2 bases, and 5 bases had no gene match. This CDR3 has 17 residues. The germline V gene has CDR1 LGHNA and CDR2 YNFKEQ. This CDR3 reads CASSQLTSGGTQETQYF. CDR3 in DNA: TGTGCCAGCAGCCAACTTACTAGCGGGGGGACCCAAGAGACCCAGTACTTC.

The chain joins TRBV7-6 to TRBJ2-5; TRBD1 matches 7 bases. Per germline, CDR1 SGHVS and CDR2 FNYEAQ. The CDR3 is made up of 14 amino acids. Unmatched junction bases numbered 9, after V lost 4 bases and J lost 7 bases. CDR3 in amino acids: CASSSLQGLGTQYF. The CDR3 DNA sequence: TGTGCCAGCAGCTCCCTACAGGGGTTGGGGACCCAGTACTTC. Combining the CDR3 with reference TRBV7-6 and TRBJ2-5 gives the whole variable domain GAGVSQSPRYKVTKRGQDVALRCDPISGHVSLYWYRQALGQGPEFLTYFNYEAQQDKSGLPNDRFSAERPEGSISTLTIQRTEQRDSAMYRCASSSLQGLGTQYFGPGTRLLVL.

The rearrangement links TRBV7-9 to TRBJ2-7; TRBD2 might be the D (5 bases). CDR1 is SEHNR, CDR2 FQNEAQ, per germline (reference sequence). This CDR3 spans 12 amino acids. V was pared by 2 bases and J by 7 bases, with 9 bases between. For the CDR3, the DNA is TGTGCCAGCAGCTTATTCGAGGGTGAGCAGTACTTC. It codes for CASSLFEGEQYF.

V gene TRBV5-1 combines with J gene TRBJ1-3, with a tentative D call TRBD1 (5 bases). The CDR3 is 16 amino acids. The germline CDR1 and CDR2 sequences are SGHRS and YFSETQ. The V gene lost 4 bases and the J gene lost 3 bases, with 17 bases spanning the gap. The CDR3 loop is CASSTGLVGYGNTIYF. In DNA, the CDR3 is TGCGCCAGCAGCACGGGACTCGTAGGATATGGAAACACCATATATTTT.

To note about this clone: The junction differs from germline at one of its ends, possibly a read error. The chain employs TRBV5-1 and TRBJ2-3; 8 bases align to TRBD2. CDR3 size: 15 residues. Looked up from germline, CDR1 is SGHRS and CDR2 is YFSETQ. The CDR3 nucleotides read TGCGCCAGCAGAGCCGGGACTAGGAGCACAGATGCGCAGTATTTT. Residues: CASRAGTRSTDAQYF. The full variable domain, rest sourced from reference TRBV5-1 and TRBJ2-3, is KAGVTQTPRYLIKTRGQQVTLSCSPISGHRSVSWYQQTPGQGLQFLFEYFSETQRNKGNFPGRFSGRQFSNSRSEMNVSTLELGDSALYLCASRAGTRSTDAQYFGPGTRLTVL.